This TCR beta chain was found in a study of T cells in localized non-small cell lung cancer. Points from the study as a whole: Adjacent lung was found to contain a median roughly 60 of the top 100 tumor clones. Highest T cell clonality was seen in uninvolved adjacent lung, surpassing that measured in tumor.

Libraries were prepared by immunoSEQ multiplex PCR; TCRdb keeps only in-frame clonotypes and omits some of them. Of several thousand clones listed, about 87% were seen once; the top ten hold roughly 15%. About this clone itself: Antigen: not known.

Sequencing used peripheral blood, obtained before any cancer treatment. The source is a male donor aged 60 or older with stage I lung adenocarcinoma.

Here the CDR3 reads CASSLGRNYGYTF. DNA of the CDR3: TGCGCCAGCAGCTTGGGCAGGAACTATGGCTACACCTTC. The gene calls are TRBV5-1 and TRBJ1-2, with unresolved D. The CDR3 loop spans 13 amino acids. The germline V gene has CDR1 SGHRS and CDR2 YFSETQ. V was clipped by 0 bases and J by 2 bases, with 5 bases between them.